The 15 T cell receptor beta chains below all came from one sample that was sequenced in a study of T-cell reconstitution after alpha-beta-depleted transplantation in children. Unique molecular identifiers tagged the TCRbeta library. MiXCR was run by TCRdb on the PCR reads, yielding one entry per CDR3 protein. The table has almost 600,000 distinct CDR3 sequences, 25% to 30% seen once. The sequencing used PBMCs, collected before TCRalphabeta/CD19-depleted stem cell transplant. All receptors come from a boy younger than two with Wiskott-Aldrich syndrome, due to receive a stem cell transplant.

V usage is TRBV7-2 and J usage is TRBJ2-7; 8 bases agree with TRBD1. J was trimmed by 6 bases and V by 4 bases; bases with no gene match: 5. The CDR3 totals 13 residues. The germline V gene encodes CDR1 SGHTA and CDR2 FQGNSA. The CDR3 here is CASSWDRTREQYF. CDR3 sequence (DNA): TGTGCCAGCAGCTGGGACAGGACCCGCGAGCAGTACTTC.

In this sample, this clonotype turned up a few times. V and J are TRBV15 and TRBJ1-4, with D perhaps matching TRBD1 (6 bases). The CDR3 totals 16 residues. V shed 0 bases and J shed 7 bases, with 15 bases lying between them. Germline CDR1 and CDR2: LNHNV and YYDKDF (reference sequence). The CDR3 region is CATSRDQGRYFEKLFF. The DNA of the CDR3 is TGTGCCACCAGCAGAGATCAGGGGAGGTATTTTGAAAAACTGTTTTTT.

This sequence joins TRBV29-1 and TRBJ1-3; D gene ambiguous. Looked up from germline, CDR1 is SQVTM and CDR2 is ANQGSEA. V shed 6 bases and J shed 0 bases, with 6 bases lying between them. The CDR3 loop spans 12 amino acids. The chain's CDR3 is CSVKDSGNTIYF. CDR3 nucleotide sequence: TGCAGCGTGAAGGACTCTGGAAACACCATATATTTT. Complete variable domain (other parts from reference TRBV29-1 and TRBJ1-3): SAVISQKPSRDICQRGTSLTIQCQVDSQVTMMFWYRQQPGQSLTLIATANQGSEATYESGFVIDKFPISRPNLTFSTLTVSNMSPEDSSIYLCSVKDSGNTIYFGEGSWLTVV.

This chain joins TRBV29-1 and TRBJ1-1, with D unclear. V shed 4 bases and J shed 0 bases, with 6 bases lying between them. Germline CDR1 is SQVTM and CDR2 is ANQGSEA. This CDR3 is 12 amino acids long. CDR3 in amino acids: CSVVSVNTEAFF. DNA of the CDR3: TGCAGCGTTGTGTCAGTGAACACTGAAGCTTTCTTT. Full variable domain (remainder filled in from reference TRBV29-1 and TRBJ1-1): SAVISQKPSRDICQRGTSLTIQCQVDSQVTMMFWYRQQPGQSLTLIATANQGSEATYESGFVIDKFPISRPNLTFSTLTVSNMSPEDSSIYLCSVVSVNTEAFFGQGTRLTVV.

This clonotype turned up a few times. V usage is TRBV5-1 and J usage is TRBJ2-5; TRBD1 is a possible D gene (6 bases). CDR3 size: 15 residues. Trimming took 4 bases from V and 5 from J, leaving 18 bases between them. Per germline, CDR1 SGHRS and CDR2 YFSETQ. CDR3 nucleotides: TGCGCCAGCAGCCCCTGGACAGAGTGGGCGGAGACCCAGTACTTC. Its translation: CASSPWTEWAETQYF. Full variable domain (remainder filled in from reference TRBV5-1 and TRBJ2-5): KAGVTQTPRYLIKTRGQQVTLSCSPISGHRSVSWYQQTPGQGLQFLFEYFSETQRNKGNFPGRFSGRQFSNSRSEMNVSTLELGDSALYLCASSPWTEWAETQYFGPGTRLLVL.

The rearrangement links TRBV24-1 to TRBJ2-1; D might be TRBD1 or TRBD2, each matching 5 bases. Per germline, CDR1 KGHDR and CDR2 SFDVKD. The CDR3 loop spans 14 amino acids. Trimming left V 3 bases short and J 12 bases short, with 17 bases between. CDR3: CATSDPGTPYMQFF. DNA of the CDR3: TGTGCCACCAGTGATCCGGGGACGCCTTATATGCAGTTCTTC.

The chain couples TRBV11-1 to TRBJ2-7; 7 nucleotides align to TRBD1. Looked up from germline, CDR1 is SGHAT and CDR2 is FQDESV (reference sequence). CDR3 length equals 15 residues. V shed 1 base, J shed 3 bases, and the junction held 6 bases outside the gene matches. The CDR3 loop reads CASSLGTTGNYEQYF. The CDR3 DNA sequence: TGTGCCAGCAGCTTAGGAACGACAGGGAACTACGAGCAGTACTTC.

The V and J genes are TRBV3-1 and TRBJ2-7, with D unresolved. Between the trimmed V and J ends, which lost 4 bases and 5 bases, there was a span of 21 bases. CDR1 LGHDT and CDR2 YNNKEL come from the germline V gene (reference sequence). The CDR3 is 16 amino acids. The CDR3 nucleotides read TGTGCCAGCAGCCTCCGTCGGGTAAATCCCGCCCACGAGCAGTACTTC. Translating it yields CASSLRRVNPAHEQYF.

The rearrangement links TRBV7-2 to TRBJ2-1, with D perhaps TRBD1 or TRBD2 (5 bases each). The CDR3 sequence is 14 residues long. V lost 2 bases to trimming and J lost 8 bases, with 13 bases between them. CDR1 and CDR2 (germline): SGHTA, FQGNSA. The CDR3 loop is CASSLMSGSHEQFF. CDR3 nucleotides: TGTGCCAGCAGCTTAATGTCAGGGAGTCATGAGCAGTTCTTC.

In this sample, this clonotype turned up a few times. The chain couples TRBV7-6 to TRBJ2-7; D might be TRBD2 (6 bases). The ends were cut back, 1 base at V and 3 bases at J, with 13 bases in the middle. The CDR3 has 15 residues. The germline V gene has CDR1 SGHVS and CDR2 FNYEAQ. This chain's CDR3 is CASSLGAGWLYEQYF. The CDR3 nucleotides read TGTGCCAGCAGCTTAGGGGCGGGATGGCTCTACGAGCAGTACTTC. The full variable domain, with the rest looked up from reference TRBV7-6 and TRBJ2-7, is GAGVSQSPRYKVTKRGQDVALRCDPISGHVSLYWYRQALGQGPEFLTYFNYEAQQDKSGLPNDRFSAERPEGSISTLTIQRTEQRDSAMYRCASSLGAGWLYEQYFGPGTRLTVT.

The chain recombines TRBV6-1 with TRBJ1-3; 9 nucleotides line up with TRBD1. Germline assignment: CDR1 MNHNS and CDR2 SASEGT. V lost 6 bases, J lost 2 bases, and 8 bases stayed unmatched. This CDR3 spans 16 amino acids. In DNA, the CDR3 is TGTGCCAGCAGGAAGAGGACAGGGGCCCCTGGAAACACCATATATTTT. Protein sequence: CASRKRTGAPGNTIYF.

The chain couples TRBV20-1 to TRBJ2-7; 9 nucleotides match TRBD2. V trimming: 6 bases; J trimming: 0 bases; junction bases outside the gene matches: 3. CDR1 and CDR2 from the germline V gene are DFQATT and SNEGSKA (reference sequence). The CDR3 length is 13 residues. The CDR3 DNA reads TGCAGTGCCCGACTAGCGGTCTCCTACGAGCAGTACTTC. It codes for CSARLAVSYEQYF.

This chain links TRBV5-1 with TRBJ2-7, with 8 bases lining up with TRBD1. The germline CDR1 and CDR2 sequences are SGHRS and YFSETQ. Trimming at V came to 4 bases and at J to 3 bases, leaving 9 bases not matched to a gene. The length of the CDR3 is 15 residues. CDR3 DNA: TGCGCCAGCAGCCCGCAGGGGGCCGAGGGCTACGAGCAGTACTTC. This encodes CASSPQGAEGYEQYF. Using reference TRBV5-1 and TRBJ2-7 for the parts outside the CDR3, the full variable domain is KAGVTQTPRYLIKTRGQQVTLSCSPISGHRSVSWYQQTPGQGLQFLFEYFSETQRNKGNFPGRFSGRQFSNSRSEMNVSTLELGDSALYLCASSPQGAEGYEQYFGPGTRLTVT.

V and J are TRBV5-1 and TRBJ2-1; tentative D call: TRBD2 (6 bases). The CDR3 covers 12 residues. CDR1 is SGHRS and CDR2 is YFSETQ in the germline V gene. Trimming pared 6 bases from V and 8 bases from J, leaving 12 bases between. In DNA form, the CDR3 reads TGCGCCAGCACACGGGAGAGGGATGAGCAGTTCTTC. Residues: CASTRERDEQFF.

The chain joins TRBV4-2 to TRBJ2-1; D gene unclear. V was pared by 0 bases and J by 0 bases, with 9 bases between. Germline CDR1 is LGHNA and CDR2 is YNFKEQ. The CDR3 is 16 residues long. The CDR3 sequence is CASSQDELNSYNEQFF. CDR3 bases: TGTGCCAGCAGCCAAGATGAACTTAACTCCTACAATGAGCAGTTCTTC.